The rows below give T cell receptor beta chains drawn from one sample of a study of cytomegalovirus exposure and HLA in healthy donors. Here immunoSEQ multiplex PCR was the method, and the copy in TCRdb shows in-frame clones only, minus some. The sample records 85,000 to 130,000 clones, roughly a tenth being singletons. Sequences were obtained from PBMCs. Source of these receptors: a man aged 35-49 years in good health and CMV-seropositive. CDR3s include the opening cysteine and the closing phenylalanine or tryptophan. The D gene is left open where the match is weak. A row's size may be missing; if present it is once, few, many or a size class.

CDR3 DNA	CDR3 protein	clone size	V gene	J gene	D gene
TGTGCCCTCAGTGGGGGGGCAACAGATACGCAGTATTTT	CALSGGATDTQYF	.	TRBV5-8	TRBJ2-3	.
TGCGCCATCCGACCTGGACAGGGCGGGAGGGCTCGGGTTAAAGGCACTGAAGCTTTCTTT	CAIRPGQGGRARVKGTEAFF	few	TRBV10-2	TRBJ1-1	TRBD1
TGCGCCAGCAGCCAAGATTCGGAGTTGACAGGGTTGGGTTCCTACGAGCAGTACTTC	CASSQDSELTGLGSYEQYF	few	TRBV4-3	TRBJ2-7	TRBD1
TGTGCCAGCAGTTTATCAGGGGGGATCACAGATACGCAGTATTTT	CASSLSGGITDTQYF	.	TRBV28	TRBJ2-3	.
TGTGCCAGCAGCTTGCCGACCCAGGGCTCCTACGAGCAGTACTTC	CASSLPTQGSYEQYF	.	TRBV5-4	TRBJ2-7	.
TGTGCCAGCAGTGAAGAGGCAGGGGGAGTGGATGGCTACACCTTC	CASSEEAGGVDGYTF	few	TRBV2	TRBJ1-2	TRBD1
TGTGCCAGCAGCCATCCCGGACAGGCTGTAGAGACTGAAGCTTTCTTT	CASSHPGQAVETEAFF	.	TRBV14	TRBJ1-1	TRBD1
TGTGCCAGCAGCTTAGCTGGAGATGAAGCTTTCTTT	CASSLAGDEAFF	.	TRBV11-2	TRBJ1-1	.
TGCGCCAGCAGAGACGATCCTGGGACTTGGGGCATTCAGTACTTC	CASRDDPGTWGIQYF	few	TRBV5-1	TRBJ2-4	.
TGTGCCAGCACCTCCGCGGGGGCCAGTAACTATGGCTACACCTTC	CASTSAGASNYGYTF	few	TRBV5-6	TRBJ1-2	.